This T cell receptor beta chain was sequenced during a study of shared clonotypes between healthy human individuals. With ten immunoSEQ deep assay plates, unsorted PBMC DNA underwent sequencing. Profiled with immunoSEQ multiplex PCR; TCRdb holds only in-frame clones, not every one. The table records under 600,000 clones, roughly 79% of them present only once. Germline values: CDR1 MDHEN, CDR2 SYDVKM. V was pared by 6 bases and J by 6 bases, with 12 bases between. This CDR3 is 12 amino acids long. Sequencing input: PBMCs. The source of this sequence is a woman in her thirties or forties in good health. Some clones in this sample may be carry-over from other donors' samples. The chain is built from TRBV28 and TRBJ2-7; D ambiguous. The CDR3 sequence is CASSPNAAEQYF. Here the CDR3 DNA reads TGTGCCAGCAGCCCGAATGCTGCCGAGCAGTACTTC.